A selection of T cell receptor beta chains follows, all from one sample in a study of cytomegalovirus exposure and HLA in healthy donors. The repertoire was sequenced with immunoSEQ multiplex PCR; TCRdb's copy has only in-frame clones and lacks some. The sample contains over 150,000 clones, roughly three quarters of which appear only once. The sequenced material came from PBMCs. Receptor source: a young man in good health and CMV-seropositive. Both conserved end residues are part of each CDR3. Each record gives: J gene, V gene, clone size, D gene, CDR3 protein, CDR3 DNA. The D gene is left open where the match is weak. Clone size is not always given. Where it is, it says once, few, many or a class for expanded clones.

J gene: TRBJ1-1
V gene: TRBV7-9
clone size: .
D gene: .
CDR3 protein: CATPVAVPNTEAFF
CDR3 DNA: TGTGCCACCCCCGTAGCAGTTCCGAACACTGAAGCTTTCTTT

J gene: TRBJ2-7
V gene: TRBV20-1
clone size: .
D gene: .
CDR3 protein: CSASMIDEQYF
CDR3 DNA: TGCAGTGCTAGTATGATAGACGAGCAGTACTTC

J gene: TRBJ1-1
V gene: TRBV7-6
clone size: .
D gene: .
CDR3 protein: CASSWGGKGTEAFF
CDR3 DNA: TGTGCCAGCAGCTGGGGGGGAAAAGGGACTGAAGCTTTCTTT

J gene: TRBJ2-7
V gene: TRBV11-2
clone size: .
D gene: .
CDR3 protein: CASLNRVLDEQYF
CDR3 DNA: TGTGCCAGCTTAAACAGGGTCCTTGACGAGCAGTACTTC

J gene: TRBJ2-3
V gene: TRBV28
clone size: .
D gene: .
CDR3 protein: CASSLGYGGPSTDTQYF
CDR3 DNA: TGTGCCAGCAGTTTAGGATACGGCGGGCCGAGCACAGATACGCAGTATTTT

J gene: TRBJ1-4
V gene: TRBV5-1
clone size: few
D gene: TRBD1
CDR3 protein: CASNEQGASNEKLFF
CDR3 DNA: TGCGCCAGCAACGAACAGGGGGCCTCTAATGAAAAACTGTTTTTT

J gene: TRBJ2-3
V gene: TRBV7-9
clone size: once
D gene: .
CDR3 protein: CASSTLRGAGMGQYF
CDR3 DNA: TGTGCCAGCAGCACCTTACGGGGGGCGGGGATGGGGCAGTATTTT

J gene: TRBJ2-3
V gene: TRBV30
clone size: .
D gene: .
CDR3 protein: CAWHRVTTDTQYF
CDR3 DNA: TGTGCCTGGCACAGGGTTACCACAGATACGCAGTATTTT

J gene: TRBJ2-5
V gene: TRBV10-2
clone size: .
D gene: .
CDR3 protein: CASSEGAALQETQYF
CDR3 DNA: TGCGCCAGCAGTGAGGGTGCGGCTTTACAAGAGACCCAGTACTTC

J gene: TRBJ2-3
V gene: TRBV11-2
clone size: .
D gene: TRBD2
CDR3 protein: CASSQSTSGVGDTQYF
CDR3 DNA: TGTGCCAGCAGCCAGTCGACTAGCGGGGTTGGAGATACGCAGTATTTT

J gene: TRBJ1-2
V gene: TRBV13
clone size: .
D gene: .
CDR3 protein: CASSLDNWEGYTF
CDR3 DNA: TGTGCCAGCAGCCTCGATAATTGGGAGGGCTACACCTTC

J gene: TRBJ2-7
V gene: TRBV18
clone size: .
D gene: .
CDR3 protein: CASSPPEGSYEQYF
CDR3 DNA: TGTGCCAGCTCACCACCTGAGGGATCCTACGAGCAGTACTTC

J gene: TRBJ2-6
V gene: TRBV10-2
clone size: once
D gene: .
CDR3 protein: CASSGTSGANVLTF
CDR3 DNA: TGCGCCAGCAGCGGGACATCTGGGGCCAACGTCCTGACTTTC

J gene: TRBJ2-6
V gene: TRBV9
clone size: .
D gene: .
CDR3 protein: CASSGPPRHRSNYSGANVLTF
CDR3 DNA: TGTGCCAGCAGCGGGCCCCCCAGGCACAGATCCAATTACTCTGGGGCCAACGTCCTGACTTTC

J gene: TRBJ1-2
V gene: TRBV6-1
clone size: .
D gene: TRBD1
CDR3 protein: CASSVDRGNGYTF
CDR3 DNA: TGTGCCAGCAGCGTAGACAGGGGGAATGGCTACACCTTC

J gene: TRBJ2-1
V gene: TRBV18
clone size: .
D gene: TRBD2
CDR3 protein: CASSPAGAGIYNEQFF
CDR3 DNA: TGTGCCAGCTCACCAGCGGGAGCGGGGATATACAATGAGCAGTTCTTC

J gene: TRBJ2-7
V gene: TRBV5-1
clone size: .
D gene: TRBD1
CDR3 protein: CASSPTGGPYEQYF
CDR3 DNA: TGCGCCAGCAGCCCGACAGGGGGTCCCTACGAGCAGTACTTC

J gene: TRBJ1-2
V gene: TRBV12-5
clone size: .
D gene: .
CDR3 protein: CASGSPGGGSERDTF
CDR3 DNA: TGTGCTAGTGGTTCCCCTGGGGGAGGCTCGGAAAGGGACACCTTC

J gene: TRBJ2-1
V gene: TRBV27
clone size: few
D gene: .
CDR3 protein: CASKTLRGRHTEQFF
CDR3 DNA: TGTGCCAGCAAAACTCTGCGGGGACGGCACACTGAGCAGTTCTTC

J gene: TRBJ2-5
V gene: TRBV6-6
clone size: .
D gene: .
CDR3 protein: CASSYGGAGQETQYF
CDR3 DNA: TGTGCCAGCAGTTACGGGGGGGCCGGGCAAGAGACCCAGTACTTC

J gene: TRBJ2-2
V gene: TRBV5-4
clone size: .
D gene: TRBD1
CDR3 protein: CASSLEGQGRNTGELFF
CDR3 DNA: TGTGCCAGCAGCTTGGAGGGACAGGGGCGAAACACCGGGGAGCTGTTTTTT

J gene: TRBJ2-3
V gene: TRBV30
clone size: .
D gene: .
CDR3 protein: CAWSVPQINTQYF
CDR3 DNA: TGTGCCTGGAGTGTCCCACAGATCAATACGCAGTATTTT

J gene: TRBJ2-3
V gene: TRBV7-9
clone size: .
D gene: .
CDR3 protein: CASTTGGAPDTQYF
CDR3 DNA: TGTGCCAGCACGACCGGGGGAGCCCCGGATACGCAGTATTTT

J gene: TRBJ1-4
V gene: TRBV9
clone size: .
D gene: .
CDR3 protein: CASSVGGNYNEKLFF
CDR3 DNA: TGTGCCAGCAGCGTAGGCGGCAACTATAATGAAAAACTGTTTTTT

J gene: TRBJ2-3
V gene: TRBV2
clone size: .
D gene: .
CDR3 protein: CASRAILGDTQYF
CDR3 DNA: TGTGCCAGCAGAGCCATCCTTGGAGATACGCAGTATTTT

J gene: TRBJ2-7
V gene: TRBV6-5
clone size: few
D gene: TRBD2
CDR3 protein: CASSSQGRGLAYEQYF
CDR3 DNA: TGTGCCAGCAGTTCACAGGGACGGGGACTAGCCTACGAGCAGTACTTC

J gene: TRBJ2-1
V gene: TRBV28
clone size: .
D gene: .
CDR3 protein: CASSFRLLAYNEQFF
CDR3 DNA: TGTGCCAGCAGTTTTCGGTTATTGGCCTACAATGAGCAGTTCTTC

J gene: TRBJ2-1
V gene: TRBV4-1
clone size: .
D gene: TRBD2
CDR3 protein: CASSKPASGRDEQFF
CDR3 DNA: TGCGCCAGCAGCAAACCGGCTAGCGGGAGGGATGAGCAGTTCTTC

J gene: TRBJ1-3
V gene: TRBV9
clone size: once
D gene: TRBD1
CDR3 protein: CASSFMTGGPGNTIYF
CDR3 DNA: TGTGCCAGCAGCTTTATGACAGGGGGTCCCGGAAACACCATATATTTT

J gene: TRBJ2-5
V gene: TRBV5-4
clone size: .
D gene: TRBD2
CDR3 protein: CASSARTSGGAGSQETQYF
CDR3 DNA: TGTGCCAGCAGCGCCCGGACTAGCGGGGGGGCGGGGAGTCAAGAGACCCAGTACTTC

J gene: TRBJ1-2
V gene: TRBV30
clone size: .
D gene: .
CDR3 protein: CAWSVGGGGYTF
CDR3 DNA: TGTGCCTGGAGTGTGGGGGGAGGTGGCTACACCTTC

J gene: TRBJ1-2
V gene: TRBV7-2
clone size: .
D gene: .
CDR3 protein: CASSLGRGRGGYTF
CDR3 DNA: TGTGCCAGCAGCTTAGGTAGGGGGAGAGGCGGCTACACCTTC

J gene: TRBJ1-5
V gene: TRBV30
clone size: .
D gene: .
CDR3 protein: CACSGDSNQPQHF
CDR3 DNA: TGTGCCTGCTCCGGTGATAGCAATCAGCCCCAGCATTTT

J gene: TRBJ1-4
V gene: TRBV30
clone size: .
D gene: .
CDR3 protein: CAWSGTSTLRDGEKLFF
CDR3 DNA: TGTGCCTGGAGTGGTACGAGTACGCTTCGGGATGGTGAAAAACTGTTTTTT

J gene: TRBJ1-1
V gene: TRBV30
clone size: few
D gene: TRBD1
CDR3 protein: CAWIFDRVNTEAFF
CDR3 DNA: TGTGCCTGGATATTCGACAGGGTGAACACTGAAGCTTTCTTT

J gene: TRBJ1-2
V gene: TRBV29-1
clone size: .
D gene: TRBD1
CDR3 protein: CSVQQGAGYTF
CDR3 DNA: TGCAGCGTTCAACAGGGGGCTGGCTACACCTTC

J gene: TRBJ2-7
V gene: TRBV6-5
clone size: .
D gene: .
CDR3 protein: CASSYQQIGQTFF
CDR3 DNA: TGTGCCAGCAGTTACCAACAAATCGGACAGACGTTCTTC

J gene: TRBJ2-3
V gene: TRBV5-1
clone size: .
D gene: TRBD1
CDR3 protein: CASSPGTGTDTQYF
CDR3 DNA: TGCGCCAGCAGCCCCGGGACAGGCACAGATACGCAGTATTTT

J gene: TRBJ2-3
V gene: TRBV7-2
clone size: .
D gene: TRBD1
CDR3 protein: CASSPQGGVADTQYF
CDR3 DNA: TGTGCCAGCAGCCCACAGGGGGGCGTCGCAGATACGCAGTATTTT

J gene: TRBJ2-3
V gene: TRBV11-2
clone size: .
D gene: .
CDR3 protein: CASSHNLGGRTDTQYF
CDR3 DNA: TGTGCCAGCAGCCACAACCTCGGGGGAAGGACAGATACGCAGTATTTT

J gene: TRBJ1-1
V gene: TRBV7-8
clone size: .
D gene: .
CDR3 protein: CASSFPGGAQAEAFF
CDR3 DNA: TGTGCCAGCAGCTTCCCGGGGGGGGCTCAGGCTGAAGCTTTCTTT

J gene: TRBJ1-1
V gene: TRBV28
clone size: few
D gene: .
CDR3 protein: CASKTTGTTEAFF
CDR3 DNA: TGTGCCAGCAAAACCACAGGGACCACTGAAGCTTTCTTT

J gene: TRBJ2-6
V gene: TRBV9
clone size: .
D gene: TRBD2
CDR3 protein: CASGLVSGANVLTF
CDR3 DNA: TGTGCCAGCGGACTAGTCTCTGGGGCCAACGTCCTGACTTTC

J gene: TRBJ1-2
V gene: TRBV7-9
clone size: few
D gene: .
CDR3 protein: CASSYQGRESYGYTF
CDR3 DNA: TGTGCCAGCAGCTACCAGGGAAGGGAAAGCTATGGCTACACCTTC

J gene: TRBJ1-1
V gene: TRBV25-1
clone size: few
D gene: TRBD1
CDR3 protein: CASGQGAGTEAFF
CDR3 DNA: TGTGCCAGCGGACAGGGGGCTGGGACTGAAGCTTTCTTT

J gene: TRBJ1-2
V gene: TRBV28
clone size: .
D gene: TRBD1
CDR3 protein: CASSSPQGAARNYGYTF
CDR3 DNA: TGTGCCAGCAGTTCGCCCCAGGGGGCCGCGAGGAACTATGGCTACACCTTC

J gene: TRBJ2-2
V gene: TRBV25-1
clone size: .
D gene: TRBD2
CDR3 protein: CAGSGTSGRTAGELFF
CDR3 DNA: TGTGCCGGCAGTGGGACTAGCGGGAGAACCGCCGGGGAGCTGTTTTTT

J gene: TRBJ2-5
V gene: TRBV29-1
clone size: .
D gene: TRBD2
CDR3 protein: CSVQREEETQYF
CDR3 DNA: TGCAGCGTCCAGCGGGAGGAGGAGACCCAGTACTTC

J gene: TRBJ1-1
V gene: TRBV7-8
clone size: .
D gene: TRBD1
CDR3 protein: CASSKGQGGNTEAFF
CDR3 DNA: TGTGCCAGCAGCAAGGGACAGGGAGGGAACACTGAAGCTTTCTTT

J gene: TRBJ2-5
V gene: TRBV7-9
clone size: .
D gene: .
CDR3 protein: CASSLGSGSETQYF
CDR3 DNA: TGTGCCAGCAGCTTAGGATCAGGGTCAGAGACCCAGTACTTC

J gene: TRBJ2-3
V gene: TRBV29-1
clone size: .
D gene: .
CDR3 protein: CSGQTGGADTQYF
CDR3 DNA: TGCAGCGGGCAAACGGGGGGCGCAGATACGCAGTATTTT

J gene: TRBJ2-1
V gene: TRBV9
clone size: .
D gene: .
CDR3 protein: CASSVVVGAGNEQFF
CDR3 DNA: TGTGCCAGCAGCGTAGTAGTTGGGGCGGGGAATGAGCAGTTCTTC

J gene: TRBJ2-1
V gene: TRBV5-5
clone size: once
D gene: .
CDR3 protein: CASSLDGAGNEQFF
CDR3 DNA: TGTGCCAGCAGCTTGGATGGGGCAGGGAATGAGCAGTTCTTC

J gene: TRBJ1-2
V gene: TRBV5-4
clone size: .
D gene: .
CDR3 protein: CASSWVAGYGYTF
CDR3 DNA: TGTGCCAGCAGCTGGGTAGCGGGATATGGCTACACCTTC